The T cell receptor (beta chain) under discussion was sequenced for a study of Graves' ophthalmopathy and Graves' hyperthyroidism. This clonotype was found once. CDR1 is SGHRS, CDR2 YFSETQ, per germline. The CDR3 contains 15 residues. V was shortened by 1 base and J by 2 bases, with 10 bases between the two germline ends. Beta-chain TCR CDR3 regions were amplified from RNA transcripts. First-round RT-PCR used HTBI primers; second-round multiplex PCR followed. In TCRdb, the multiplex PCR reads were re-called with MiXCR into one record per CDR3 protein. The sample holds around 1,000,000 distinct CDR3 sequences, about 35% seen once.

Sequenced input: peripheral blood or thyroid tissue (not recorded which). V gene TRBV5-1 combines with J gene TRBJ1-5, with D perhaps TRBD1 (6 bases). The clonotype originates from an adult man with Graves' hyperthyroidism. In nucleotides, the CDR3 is TGCGCCAGCAGCTTGTGGACAGTTCGCAATCAGCCCCAGCATTTT. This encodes CASSLWTVRNQPQHF.